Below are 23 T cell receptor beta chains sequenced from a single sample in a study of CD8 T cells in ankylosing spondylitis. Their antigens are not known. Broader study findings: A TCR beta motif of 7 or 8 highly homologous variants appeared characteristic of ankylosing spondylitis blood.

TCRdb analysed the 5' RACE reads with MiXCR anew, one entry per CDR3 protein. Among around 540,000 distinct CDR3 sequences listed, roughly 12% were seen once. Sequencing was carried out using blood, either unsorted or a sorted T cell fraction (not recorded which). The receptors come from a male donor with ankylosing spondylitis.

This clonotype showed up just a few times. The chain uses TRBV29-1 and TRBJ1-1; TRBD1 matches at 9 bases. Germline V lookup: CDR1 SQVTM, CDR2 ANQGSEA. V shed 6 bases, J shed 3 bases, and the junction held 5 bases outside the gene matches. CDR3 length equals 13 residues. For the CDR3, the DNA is TGCAGCGTCACAGGGGGCAGGTACACTGAAGCTTTCTTT. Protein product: CSVTGGRYTEAFF.

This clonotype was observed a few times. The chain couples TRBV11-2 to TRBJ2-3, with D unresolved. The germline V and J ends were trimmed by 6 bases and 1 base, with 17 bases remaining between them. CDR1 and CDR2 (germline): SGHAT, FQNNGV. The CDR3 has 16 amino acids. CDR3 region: CASSRNVRVGTDTQYF. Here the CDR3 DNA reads TGTGCCAGCAGTCGCAACGTCCGGGTAGGCACAGATACGCAGTATTTT.

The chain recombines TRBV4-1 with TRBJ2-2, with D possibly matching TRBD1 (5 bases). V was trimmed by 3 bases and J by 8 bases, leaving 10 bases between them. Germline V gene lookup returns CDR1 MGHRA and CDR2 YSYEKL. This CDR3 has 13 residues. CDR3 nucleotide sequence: TGCGCCAGCAGCCATTACAGGATTGGGGAGCTGTTTTTT. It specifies CASSHYRIGELFF.

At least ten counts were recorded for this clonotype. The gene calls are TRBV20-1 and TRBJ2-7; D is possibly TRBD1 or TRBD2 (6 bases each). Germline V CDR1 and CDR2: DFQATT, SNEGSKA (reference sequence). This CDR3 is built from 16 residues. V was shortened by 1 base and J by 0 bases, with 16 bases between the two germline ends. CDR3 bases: TGCAGTGCTAGAGTGGAGGGGGGAAAAATCTCCTACGAGCAGTACTTC. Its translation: CSARVEGGKISYEQYF.

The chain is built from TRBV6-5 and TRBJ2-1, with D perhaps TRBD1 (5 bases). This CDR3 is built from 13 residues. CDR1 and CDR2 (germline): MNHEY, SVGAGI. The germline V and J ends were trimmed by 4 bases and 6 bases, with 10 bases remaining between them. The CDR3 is CASSSQVPNEQFF. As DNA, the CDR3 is TGTGCCAGCAGTTCACAGGTTCCCAATGAGCAGTTCTTC.

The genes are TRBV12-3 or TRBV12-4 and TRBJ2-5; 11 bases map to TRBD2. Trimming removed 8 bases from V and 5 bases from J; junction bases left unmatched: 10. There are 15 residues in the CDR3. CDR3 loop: CASLRSGRARETQYF. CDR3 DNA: TGTGCCAGCTTGCGTAGCGGGAGGGCCCGTGAGACCCAGTACTTC.

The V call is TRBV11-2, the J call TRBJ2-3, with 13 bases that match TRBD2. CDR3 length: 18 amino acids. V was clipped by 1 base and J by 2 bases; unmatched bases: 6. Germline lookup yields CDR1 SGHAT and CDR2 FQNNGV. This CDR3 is CASSLGTSGRVLTDTQYF. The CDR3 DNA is TGTGCCAGCAGCTTAGGCACTAGCGGGAGGGTCCTCACAGATACGCAGTATTTT.

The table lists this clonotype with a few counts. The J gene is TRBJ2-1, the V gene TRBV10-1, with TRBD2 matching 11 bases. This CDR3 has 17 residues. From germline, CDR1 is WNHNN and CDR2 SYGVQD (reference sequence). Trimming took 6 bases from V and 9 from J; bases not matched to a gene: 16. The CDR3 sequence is CASRAGTSGKGGGEQFF. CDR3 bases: TGCGCCAGCAGGGCCGGGACTAGCGGCAAAGGGGGGGGTGAGCAGTTCTTC.

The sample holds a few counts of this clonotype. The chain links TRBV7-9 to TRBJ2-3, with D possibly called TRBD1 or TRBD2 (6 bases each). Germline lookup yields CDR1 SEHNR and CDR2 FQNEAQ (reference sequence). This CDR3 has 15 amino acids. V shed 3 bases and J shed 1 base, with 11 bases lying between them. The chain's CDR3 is CASSFTGGGTDTQYF. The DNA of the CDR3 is TGTGCCAGCAGCTTTACCGGGGGCGGCACAGATACGCAGTATTTT.

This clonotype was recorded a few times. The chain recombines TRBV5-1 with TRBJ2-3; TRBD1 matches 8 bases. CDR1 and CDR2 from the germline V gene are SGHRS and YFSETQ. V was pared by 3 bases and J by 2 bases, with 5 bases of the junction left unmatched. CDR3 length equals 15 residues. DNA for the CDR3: TGCGCCAGCAGCTCAGGCAGGGGGCCCACAGATACGCAGTATTTT. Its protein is CASSSGRGPTDTQYF.

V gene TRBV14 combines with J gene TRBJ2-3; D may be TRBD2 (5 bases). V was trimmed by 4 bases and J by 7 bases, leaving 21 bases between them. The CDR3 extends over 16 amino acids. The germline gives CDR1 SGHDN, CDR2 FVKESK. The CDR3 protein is CASSRFGDGIGHTQYF. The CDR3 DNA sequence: TGTGCCAGCAGCCGCTTTGGCGACGGGATAGGCCATACGCAGTATTTT.

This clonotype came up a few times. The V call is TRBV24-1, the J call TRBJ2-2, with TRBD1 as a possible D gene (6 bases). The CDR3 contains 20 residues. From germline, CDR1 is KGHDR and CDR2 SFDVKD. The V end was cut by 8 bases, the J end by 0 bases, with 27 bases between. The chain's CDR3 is CATTHHHPRTANANTGELFF. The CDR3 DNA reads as TGTGCCACCACCCACCATCACCCTCGGACAGCGAACGCGAACACCGGGGAGCTGTTTTTT.

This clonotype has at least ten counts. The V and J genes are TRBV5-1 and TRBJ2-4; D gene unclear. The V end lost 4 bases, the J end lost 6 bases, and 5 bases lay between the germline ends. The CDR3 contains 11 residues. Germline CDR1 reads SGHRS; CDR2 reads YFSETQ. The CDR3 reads CASSIGNIQYF. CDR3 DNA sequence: TGCGCCAGCAGCATAGGAAACATTCAGTACTTC.

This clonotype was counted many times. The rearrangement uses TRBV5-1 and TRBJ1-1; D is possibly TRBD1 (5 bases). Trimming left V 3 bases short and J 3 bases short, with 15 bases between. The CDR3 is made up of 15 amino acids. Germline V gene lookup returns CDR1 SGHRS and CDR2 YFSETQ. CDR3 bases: TGCGCCAGCAGCTCCTCTCCCTCGGGGGACACTGAAGCTTTCTTT. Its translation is CASSSSPSGDTEAFF. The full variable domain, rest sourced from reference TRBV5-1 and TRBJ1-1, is KAGVTQTPRYLIKTRGQQVTLSCSPISGHRSVSWYQQTPGQGLQFLFEYFSETQRNKGNFPGRFSGRQFSNSRSEMNVSTLELGDSALYLCASSSSPSGDTEAFFGQGTRLTVV.

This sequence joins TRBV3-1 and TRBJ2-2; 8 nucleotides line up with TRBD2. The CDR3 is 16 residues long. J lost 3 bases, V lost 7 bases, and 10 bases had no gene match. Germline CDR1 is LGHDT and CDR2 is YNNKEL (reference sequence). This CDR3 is CASKKSGGRDTGELFF. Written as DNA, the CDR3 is TGTGCCAGCAAGAAGTCGGGAGGGCGAGACACCGGGGAGCTGTTTTTT.

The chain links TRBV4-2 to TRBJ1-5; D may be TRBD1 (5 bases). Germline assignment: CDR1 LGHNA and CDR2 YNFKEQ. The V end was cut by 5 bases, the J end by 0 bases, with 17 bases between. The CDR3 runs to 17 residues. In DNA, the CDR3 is TGTGCCAGCAGCTACAAGGGGACGGGAGGTAGCAATCAGCCCCAGCATTTT. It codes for CASSYKGTGGSNQPQHF.

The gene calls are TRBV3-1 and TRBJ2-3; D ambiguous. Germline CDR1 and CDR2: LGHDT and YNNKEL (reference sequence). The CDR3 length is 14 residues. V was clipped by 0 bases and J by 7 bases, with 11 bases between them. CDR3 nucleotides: TGTGCCAGCAGCCAAGATTCTATGGTGAATACGCAGTATTTT. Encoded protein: CASSQDSMVNTQYF.

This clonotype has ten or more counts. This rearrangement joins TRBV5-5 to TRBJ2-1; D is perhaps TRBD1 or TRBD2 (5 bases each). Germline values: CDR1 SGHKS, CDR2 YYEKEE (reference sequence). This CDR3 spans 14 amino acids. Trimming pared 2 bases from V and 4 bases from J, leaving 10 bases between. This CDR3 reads CASSFGTFYNEQFF. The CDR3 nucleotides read TGTGCCAGCAGCTTCGGGACCTTTTACAATGAGCAGTTCTTC.

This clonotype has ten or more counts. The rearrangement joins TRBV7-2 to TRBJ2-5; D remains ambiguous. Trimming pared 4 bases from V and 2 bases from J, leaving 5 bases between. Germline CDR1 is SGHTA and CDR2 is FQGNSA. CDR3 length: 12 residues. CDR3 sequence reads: CASSSTQETQYF. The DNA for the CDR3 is TGTGCCAGCAGCTCCACTCAAGAGACCCAGTACTTC.

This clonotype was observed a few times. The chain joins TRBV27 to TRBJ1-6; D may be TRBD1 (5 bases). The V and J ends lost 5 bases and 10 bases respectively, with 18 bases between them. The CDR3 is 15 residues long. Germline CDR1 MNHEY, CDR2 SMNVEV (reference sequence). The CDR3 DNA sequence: TGTGCCAGCAGTCCCCTCCATCCGGGGGAATCACCCCTCCACTTT. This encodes CASSPLHPGESPLHF.

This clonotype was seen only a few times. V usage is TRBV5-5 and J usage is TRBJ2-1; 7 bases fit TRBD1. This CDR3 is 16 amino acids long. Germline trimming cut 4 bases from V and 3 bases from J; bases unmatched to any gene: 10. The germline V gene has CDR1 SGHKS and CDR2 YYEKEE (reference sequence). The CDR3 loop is CASSPPGTAYYNEQFF. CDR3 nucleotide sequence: TGTGCCAGCAGCCCCCCAGGGACAGCCTACTACAATGAGCAGTTCTTC.

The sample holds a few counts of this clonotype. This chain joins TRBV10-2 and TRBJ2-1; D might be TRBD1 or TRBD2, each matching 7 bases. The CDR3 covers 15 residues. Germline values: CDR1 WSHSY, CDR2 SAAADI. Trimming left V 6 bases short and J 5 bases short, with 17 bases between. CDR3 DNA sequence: TGCGCCAGCAGCGACTCAGGGGGGGGCCACAATGAGCAGTTCTTC. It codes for CASSDSGGGHNEQFF.

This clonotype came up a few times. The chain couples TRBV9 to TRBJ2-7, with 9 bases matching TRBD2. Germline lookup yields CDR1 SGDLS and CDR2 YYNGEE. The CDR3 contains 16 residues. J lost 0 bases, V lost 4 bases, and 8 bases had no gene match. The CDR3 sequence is CASSPRGSGSSYEQYF. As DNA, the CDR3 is TGTGCCAGCAGCCCCCGGGGTAGCGGGAGCTCCTACGAGCAGTACTTC.